This T cell receptor (beta chain) derives from a study of T cells in Graves' hyperthyroidism and ophthalmopathy. With respect to this clonotype: Its antigen is unknown.

Pregnant or lactating patients were excluded, as were those with uncontrolled infection or other autoimmune disease. 8.5 to 10 ml of fresh peripheral blood supplied the PBMCs. RNA transcripts provided the source from which TCR beta CDR3 regions were amplified. The TCR CDR3 first-round RT-PCR relied on the HTBI primer set. Each CDR3 protein is one row after TCRdb ran MiXCR on the multiplex PCR reads. The table has some 800,000 distinct CDR3 sequences, about 38% seen once; the top ten hold over 8%. Findings of the study overall: In simple terms, a model built on 13 V-J features told ophthalmopathy apart from stable hyperthyroidism. In blood, most of the thyroid clonotypes expanded above 0.001 were also present.

Germline loops: CDR1 SGHVS, CDR2 FNYEAQ. The CDR3 spans 16 residues. V was clipped by 3 bases and J by 5 bases, with 16 bases between them. The sequence was obtained from a man aged 18 to 29 with Graves' hyperthyroidism. The specimen sequenced was blood. V and J are TRBV7-6 and TRBJ2-2, with a weak D call TRBD2 (6 bases). The CDR3 DNA is TGTGCCAGCAGCTTTTTGAGTACGGGAGCGACCGGGGAGCTGTTTTTT. Residues: CASSFLSTGATGELFF.